The clone carrying this T cell receptor beta chain was detected many times. These data belong to a study of response to subunit inactivated influenza vaccine. The CDR3 extends over 14 amino acids. Trimming took 4 bases from V and 3 from J, leaving 14 bases between them. CDR1 is SQVTM, CDR2 ANQGSEA, per germline. One entry per CDR3 protein results from TCRdb running MiXCR on the RT-PCR reads. The sample includes about 540,000 distinct CDR3 sequences, under 25% of them seen just once. The sample was also linked to a second study, of T cells expressing NK-cell markers. From that study: TCR beta cDNA was made by 5'RACE template switching with UMIs. Dominant NKG2C+ clonotypes accounted for 1.0-7.0% of CD8+ T cells in a handful of donors.

V and J are TRBV29-1 and TRBJ2-3; the D gene could be TRBD1 or TRBD2 (5 bases each). The sequenced sample was CD4+ T cells sorted from PBMCs, obtained roughly 12 days after vaccination. This TCR was recovered from a middle-aged man who received an inactivated influenza vaccine. In nucleotides, the CDR3 is TGCAGCGTTGGGTGGGGGATTGAGACAGATACGCAGTATTTT. As protein: CSVGWGIETDTQYF.